This T cell receptor beta chain is from a study of neurological immune-mediated disorders. Time point denoted: longitudinal time-point 2. The study drew its healthy controls from blood bank volunteers in Maryland, USA. General observations from the study: Whereas HTLV-1-associated myelopathy showed the most TCR clonal expansion, multiple sclerosis showed the least, with levels below those of healthy controls. CDR3 amino acid sequences found in expanded clones were never shared across subjects, suggesting private repertoires in all groups.

The cDNA came from 5'RACE with 10-nucleotide random UMIs. One entry per CDR3 protein, called by TCRdb with MiXCR from the 5' RACE reads. The repertoire consists of some 60,000 distinct CDR3 sequences, with roughly 9.8% occurring once and the leading ten covering around 13%. This clonotype was counted at least ten times. Its antigen is still unknown. The clonotype comes from a young man in good health. Material for sequencing was PBMCs.

CDR3 DNA sequence: TGCAGCGTTGAAGGTCTACAGCGGGAAACCTACGAGCAGTACTTC. Translating it yields CSVEGLQRETYEQYF. The chain recombines TRBV29-1 with TRBJ2-7; 7 bases are a match to TRBD2. CDR1 and CDR2 (germline): SQVTM, ANQGSEA. Trimming cost V 1 base and J 2 bases; bases outside gene matches: 8. The CDR3 consists of 15 residues.